These 28 T cell receptor beta chains came from one sample sequenced in a study of regulatory T cells in long-lasting Graves disease. iRepertoire HTBI primers and Arm-PCR of CDR3 regions built TCR beta libraries. In TCRdb, the multiplex PCR reads were re-called with MiXCR into one record per CDR3 protein. The top ten clones hold around 26% of a sample with approximately 440,000 distinct CDR3 sequences, about 25% of them seen once. As for time point: persistent/refractory GD, antithyroid drugs over 5 years with positive TRAb. After RNA was extracted from PBMCs, the TCR library was made from it. This specimen was peripheral blood mononuclear cells (PBMCs), taken when the disease was refractory, from a patient treated with antithyroid drugs. The receptors shown here come from a female donor with Graves disease.

To note about this clonotype: A much larger clone differs by one base, so this may be a read error. J is TRBJ2-1 and V is TRBV7-6; TRBD2 matches at 12 bases. The trim removed 5 bases at V and 5 bases at J, leaving 10 bases unmatched. Germline lookup yields CDR1 SGHVS and CDR2 FNYEAQ. The CDR3 covers 17 residues. This chain's CDR3 is CASSPRQTSGSHNEQFF. The CDR3 region has the DNA TGTGCCAGCAGCCCACGCCAGACTAGCGGGAGCCACAATGAGCAGTTCTTC.

A few counts support this clonotype. The chain carries TRBV7-3 and TRBJ1-1; tentatively, D is TRBD1 (5 bases). The CDR3 sequence is 12 residues long. Germline V lookup: CDR1 SGHTA, CDR2 FQGTGA. V lost 5 bases and J 8 bases, leaving 12 bases between the germline ends. CDR3 coding DNA: TGTGCCAGCAGCCTGACAGCGCCCGAAGCTTTCTTT. Encoded protein: CASSLTAPEAFF.

This clonotype was recorded many times. The rearrangement joins TRBV6-1 to TRBJ1-5, with a possible D match to TRBD1 (5 bases). The CDR3 loop spans 14 amino acids. The V end was cut by 4 bases, the J end by 0 bases, with 7 bases between. Germline values: CDR1 MNHNS, CDR2 SASEGT. The CDR3 coding sequence is TGTGCCAGCAGTGTGCAGGGTAGCAATCAGCCCCAGCATTTT. Translated, it gives CASSVQGSNQPQHF.

This clonotype has a handful of counts. The chain combines TRBV2 with TRBJ2-2, with D uncertain. V was shortened by 6 bases and J by 0 bases, with 11 bases between the two germline ends. The CDR3 is made up of 15 amino acids. CDR1 SNHLY and CDR2 FYNNEI come from the germline V gene. The CDR3 reads CASSLDEPNTGELFF. Written as DNA, the CDR3 is TGTGCCAGCAGCTTGGACGAACCGAACACCGGGGAGCTGTTTTTT. Full variable domain (remainder filled in from reference TRBV2 and TRBJ2-2): EPEVTQTPSHQVTQMGQEVILRCVPISNHLYFYWYRQILGQKVEFLVSFYNNEISEKSEIFDDQFSVERPDGSNFTLKIRSTKLEDSAMYFCASSLDEPNTGELFFGEGSRLTVL.

This clonotype was seen repeatedly, ten times or more. The chain couples TRBV2 to TRBJ2-7, with D perhaps TRBD2 (5 bases). This CDR3 has 16 amino acids. CDR1 and CDR2 from the germline V gene are SNHLY and FYNNEI. Trimming pared 3 bases from V and 5 bases from J, leaving 20 bases between. CDR3 amino acids: CASSESLAKGADEQYF. In DNA form, the CDR3 reads TGTGCCAGCAGTGAGTCATTGGCTAAGGGAGCAGACGAGCAGTACTTC.

V usage is TRBV7-2 and J usage is TRBJ2-3; TRBD2 agrees at 8 bases. The DNA end favors TRBJ2-5, so the J call may be wrong. The CDR3 loop spans 15 amino acids. Germline CDR1 and CDR2: SGHTA and FQGNSA. DNA for the CDR3: TGTGCCAGCAACCCAACTAGCGGTACAGGGGAGACCCAGTACTTC. Translated: CASNPTSGTGETQYF.

In its sample, this clonotype was seen a few times. The V and J genes are TRBV3-1 and TRBJ2-1, with a possible D match to TRBD1 (5 bases). Germline CDR1 reads LGHDT; CDR2 reads YNNKEL (reference sequence). The CDR3 is made up of 13 amino acids. V was shortened by 4 bases and J by 6 bases, with 10 bases between the two germline ends. CDR3 DNA sequence: TGTGCCAGCAGCCCGACAGTTCCCAATGAGCAGTTCTTC. This codes for CASSPTVPNEQFF.

The table lists this clonotype with many counts. V and J are TRBV6-1 and TRBJ2-2, with 7 bases fitting TRBD2. CDR1 MNHNS and CDR2 SASEGT come from the germline V gene. The CDR3 is 14 amino acids. V dropped 5 bases and J dropped 7; count of bases not matched to a gene: 7. The CDR3 loop is CASSPVAGDGELFF. Written as DNA, the CDR3 is TGTGCCAGCAGTCCGGTGGCGGGGGACGGGGAGCTGTTTTTT.

The CDR3 loop is CASSDPRTVSYF. The CDR3 nucleotides read TGTGCCAGCAGTGACCCTAGGACAGTCTCCTACTTC. This chain joins TRBV25-1 and TRBJ2-7; possibly TRBD1 for D (6 bases). This CDR3 is 12 amino acids long. V was pared by 3 bases and J by 13 bases, with 16 bases between. Germline V gene data show CDR1 as MGHDK and CDR2 as SYGVNS.

Only a few counts were recorded for this clonotype. J is TRBJ2-7 and V is TRBV7-2, with TRBD2 identical over 14 bases. The CDR3 length is 16 residues. Looked up from germline, CDR1 is SGHTA and CDR2 is FQGNSA. After removal of 5 bases from V and 7 bases from J, the junction contained 10 bases not matched to a gene. The CDR3 reads CASSPDQGLAGVEQYF. Written as DNA, the CDR3 is TGTGCCAGCAGCCCGGACCAGGGACTAGCGGGAGTTGAGCAGTACTTC.

The table lists this clonotype with a few counts. The chain recombines TRBV6-1 with TRBJ1-6; TRBD1 matches at 11 bases. Germline V gene data show CDR1 as MNHNS and CDR2 as SASEGT. V lost 6 bases, J lost 9 bases, and 13 bases stayed unmatched. The CDR3 runs to 17 residues. Here the CDR3 reads CASRPRGGDRGISPLHF. In DNA, the CDR3 is TGTGCCAGCAGACCGAGGGGTGGGGACAGGGGGATTTCACCCCTCCACTTT.

The V gene is TRBV9, the J gene TRBJ1-2; D remains unclear. V lost 2 bases and J 4 bases, leaving 12 bases between the germline ends. Germline V gene sequence: CDR1 SGDLS, CDR2 YYNGEE. This CDR3 has 14 residues. The CDR3, as DNA: TGTGCCAGCAGCGTGGGCAACGTGGGCTATGGCTACACCTTC. Its translation is CASSVGNVGYGYTF.

The chain uses TRBV29-1 and TRBJ2-7; D not certain. CDR3 length equals 13 residues. Trimming stripped 4 bases from V and 6 bases from J, with 16 bases between. CDR1 and CDR2 from the germline V gene are SQVTM and ANQGSEA. The CDR3 DNA reads TGCAGCGTTGCGGGTAAGCTGCGACTCGAGCAGTACTTC. It yields the protein CSVAGKLRLEQYF.

This clonotype was seen a handful of times. The rearrangement uses TRBV12-3 or TRBV12-4 and TRBJ1-5; TRBD1 is a possible D gene (6 bases). The CDR3 loop spans 14 amino acids. With 6 bases removed from V and 6 bases from J, the gap between germline ends came to 15 bases. The CDR3 region has the DNA TGTGCCAGCAGAACAGGGAACCTAGGTCAGCCCCAGCATTTT. Protein sequence: CASRTGNLGQPQHF.

This clonotype was found many times. This chain connects TRBV12-3 or TRBV12-4 to TRBJ1-2, with D perhaps matching TRBD1 (5 bases). This CDR3 is 13 amino acids long. The V end was cut by 6 bases, the J end by 8 bases, with 16 bases between. CDR3 residues: CASRRDGIVGYTF. CDR3 bases: TGTGCCAGCAGGCGGGACGGTATCGTGGGCTACACCTTC.

This clonotype was seen only a few times. The genes are TRBV7-3 and TRBJ2-7; D uncertain. The CDR3 is 15 residues long. CDR1 is SGHTA and CDR2 is FQGTGA in the germline V gene. Trimming removed 5 bases at V and 2 bases at J, with 16 bases between. CDR3 nucleotide sequence: TGTGCCAGCAGCCCGTCAAGTGAGGCTCCCTACGAGCAGTACTTC. Amino acids: CASSPSSEAPYEQYF.

This clonotype was observed a handful of times. With a much larger clone just one base away, this may be a read error. J is TRBJ2-7 and V is TRBV5-1, with D perhaps given as TRBD1 or TRBD2 (5 bases each). The V gene lost 0 bases and the J gene lost 3 bases, with 10 bases spanning the gap. The germline V gene has CDR1 SGHRS and CDR2 YFSETQ. The CDR3 totals 14 residues. The CDR3: CASSLGGTFYEQYF. The CDR3 DNA reads as TGCGCCAGCAGCTTGGGGGGGACCTTCTACGAGCAGTACTTC.

The rearrangement joins TRBV4-2 to TRBJ2-5; 10 bases are a match to TRBD1. This CDR3 has 18 residues. V dropped 4 bases and J dropped 4; count of bases not matched to a gene: 15. The germline V gene encodes CDR1 LGHNA and CDR2 YNFKEQ. The CDR3 sequence: CASSPDPTSDRGSETQYF. As DNA, the CDR3 is TGTGCCAGCAGCCCTGACCCCACATCGGACAGGGGGTCAGAGACCCAGTACTTC.

With regard to this clonotype: A read error may explain this, as a much larger clone is one base away. The chain employs TRBV28 and TRBJ1-1, with D possibly TRBD1 on 6 matching bases. Germline V gives CDR1 MDHEN, CDR2 SYDVKM. Trimming pared 5 bases from V and 4 bases from J, leaving 14 bases between. The CDR3 contains 14 residues. This CDR3 is CASSPWTESTEAFF. The CDR3 nucleotides read TGTGCCAGCAGTCCATGGACAGAGAGCACTGAAGCTTTCTTT.

V and J are TRBV18 and TRBJ1-1; a weak D match, TRBD1 (5 bases). The CDR3 extends over 15 amino acids. The germline CDR1 and CDR2 sequences are KGHSH and LQKENI. Trimming shortened V by 0 bases and J by 3 bases, and 11 bases separated the two germline ends. CDR3 nucleotide sequence: TGTGCCAGCTCACCACCGGGCAGGGTAGACACTGAAGCTTTCTTT. Encoded protein: CASSPPGRVDTEAFF.

This clonotype was picked up many times. This chain connects TRBV5-1 to TRBJ1-2, with D possibly TRBD1 on 6 matching bases. V was trimmed by 4 bases and J by 8 bases, leaving 15 bases between them. This CDR3 is built from 13 residues. Germline-derived CDR1 and CDR2 are SGHRS and YFSETQ. For the CDR3, the DNA is TGCGCCAGCAGCCAGGGGCGCCTGGTCGGCTACACCTTC. Residues: CASSQGRLVGYTF.

This clonotype was counted at least ten times. J is TRBJ1-5 and V is TRBV20-1; D perhaps matches TRBD1 (5 bases). CDR1 and CDR2 from the germline V gene are DFQATT and SNEGSKA (reference sequence). V lost 0 bases, J lost 4 bases, and 10 bases lay in between. The CDR3 is made up of 14 amino acids. CDR3 nucleotides: TGCAGTGCTAGAGATCTGGGGGGGAATCAGCCCCAGCATTTT. This translates into CSARDLGGNQPQHF.

This clonotype turned up a few times. The genes are TRBV5-1 and TRBJ1-2; 7 bases match TRBD1. Germline V gene lookup returns CDR1 SGHRS and CDR2 YFSETQ. The CDR3 is made up of 14 amino acids. The trim removed 4 bases at V and 4 bases at J, leaving 7 bases unmatched. The CDR3 region is CASSEGQSTYGYTF. The CDR3 coding sequence is TGCGCCAGCAGCGAGGGACAGAGTACCTATGGCTACACCTTC.

V gene TRBV19 combines with J gene TRBJ1-5; a weak D match, TRBD1 (5 bases). CDR1 and CDR2 from the germline V gene are LNHDA and SQIVND (reference sequence). This CDR3 is built from 15 residues. The V end lost 9 bases, the J end lost 4 bases, and 19 bases lay between the germline ends. CDR3: CASKVGAVGNQPQHF. The CDR3 bases are TGTGCCAGCAAAGTAGGGGCAGTAGGGAATCAGCCCCAGCATTTT.

There are many counts of this clonotype. The gene calls are TRBV20-1 and TRBJ2-7, with TRBD1 identical over 9 bases. V was clipped by 3 bases and J by 6 bases; unmatched bases: 6. In germline, CDR1 is DFQATT, CDR2 SNEGSKA (reference sequence). This CDR3 region has 13 residues. DNA for the CDR3: TGCAGTGCTAGGGACAGGGGCTGGGGCGAGCAGTACTTC. Encoded protein: CSARDRGWGEQYF.

This chain links TRBV29-1 with TRBJ1-1, with a weak D call TRBD1 (6 bases). This CDR3 comprises 14 residues. V was shortened by 7 bases and J by 4 bases, with 19 bases between the two germline ends. CDR1 is SQVTM, CDR2 ANQGSEA, per germline. In DNA form, the CDR3 reads TGCAGCGCCGGAAAGGCACAGGGTGGCACTGAAGCTTTCTTT. Protein sequence: CSAGKAQGGTEAFF.

This clonotype was observed a few times. This chain uses TRBV5-1 with TRBJ1-2; unclear D gene. Trimming shortened V by 1 base and J by 3 bases, and 10 bases separated the two germline ends. This CDR3 comprises 14 residues. Germline CDR1 and CDR2: SGHRS and YFSETQ. This chain's CDR3 is CASSLWHGYYGYTF. The CDR3 region has the DNA TGCGCCAGCAGCTTGTGGCACGGATACTATGGCTACACCTTC. Full variable domain (missing parts from reference TRBV5-1 and TRBJ1-2): KAGVTQTPRYLIKTRGQQVTLSCSPISGHRSVSWYQQTPGQGLQFLFEYFSETQRNKGNFPGRFSGRQFSNSRSEMNVSTLELGDSALYLCASSLWHGYYGYTFGSGTRLTVV.

The chain carries TRBV7-2 and TRBJ2-7; the match to TRBD1 covers 7 bases. The V segment lost 8 bases and the J segment 3 bases; nucleotides outside the gene matches: 10. The CDR3 length is 14 residues. Germline-derived CDR1 and CDR2 are SGHTA and FQGNSA. CDR3 sequence reads: CASASRGSIYEQYF. The CDR3 nucleotides read TGTGCCAGCGCCTCCAGGGGGAGCATCTACGAGCAGTACTTC.